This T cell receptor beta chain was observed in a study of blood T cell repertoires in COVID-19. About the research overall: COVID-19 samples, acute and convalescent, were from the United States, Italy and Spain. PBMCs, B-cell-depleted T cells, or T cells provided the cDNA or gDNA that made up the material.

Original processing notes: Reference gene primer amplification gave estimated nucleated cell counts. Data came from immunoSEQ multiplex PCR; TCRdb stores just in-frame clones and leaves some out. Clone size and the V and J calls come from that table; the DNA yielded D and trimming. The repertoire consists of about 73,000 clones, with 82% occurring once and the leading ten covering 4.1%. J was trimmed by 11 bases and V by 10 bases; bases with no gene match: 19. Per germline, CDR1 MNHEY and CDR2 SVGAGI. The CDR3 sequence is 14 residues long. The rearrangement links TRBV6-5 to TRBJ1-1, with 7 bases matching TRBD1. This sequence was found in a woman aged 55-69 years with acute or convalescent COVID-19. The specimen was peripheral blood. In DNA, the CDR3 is TGTGCCAACAAACCTTCTGGGACAGTATCAAGGGCTTTCTTT. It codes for CANKPSGTVSRAFF.